The 8 T cell receptor beta chains given below trace back to one sample, sequenced in a study of blood T cell repertoires in COVID-19. This table comes from immunoSEQ multiplex PCR, and its TCRdb copy is limited to in-frame clones, with some not included. The repertoire holds some 330,000 clones, with around 83% as singletons. The specimen sequenced was PBMCs or T cells enriched from blood (not recorded which). These receptors were taken from a woman aged 45-60 years who had recovered from COVID-19.

The chain links TRBV5-6 to TRBJ2-7; possible D gene TRBD2, 5 bases. CDR3 length equals 16 residues. With 4 bases removed from V and 1 base from J, the gap between germline ends came to 18 bases. CDR1 SGHDT and CDR2 YYEEEE come from the germline V gene. CDR3 sequence (DNA): TGTGCCAGCAGCCCCGCGGGCTTCCCTCTGTCCTACGAGCAGTACTTC. As protein: CASSPAGFPLSYEQYF.

The J gene is TRBJ1-2, the V gene TRBV10-3, with 9 bases that match TRBD1. Germline V gene data show CDR1 as ENHRY and CDR2 as SYGVKD. The CDR3 extends over 14 amino acids. The V segment lost 7 bases and the J segment 10 bases; nucleotides outside the gene matches: 13. CDR3 sequence (DNA): TGTGCCATCAAGGACAGGGGCGATTCTTATCTCTACACCTTC. This translates into CAIKDRGDSYLYTF.

The J gene is TRBJ1-5, the V gene TRBV6-5; D ambiguous. CDR3 length equals 12 residues. V dropped 6 bases and J dropped 7 bases, with 10 bases sitting between them. Per the germline V gene, CDR1 is MNHEY and CDR2 is SVGAGI. The CDR3 DNA reads TGTGCCAGCAGCTCAGGCTTGCAGCCCCAGCATTTT. Protein sequence: CASSSGLQPQHF.

The chain links TRBV3-1 (or the pseudogene TRBV3-2) to TRBJ1-1; weak D call: TRBD1 (5 bases). Germline V gives CDR1 LGHDT, CDR2 YNNKEL (reference sequence). Trimming shortened V by 3 bases and J by 1 base, and 12 bases separated the two germline ends. The CDR3 totals 15 residues. As DNA, the CDR3 is TGTGCCAGCAGCCATTTTTTCACAGGGAACACTGAAGCTTTCTTT. Translated: CASSHFFTGNTEAFF.

The rearrangement links TRBV5-1 to TRBJ1-2; TRBD1 matches at 9 bases. With V trimmed by 3 bases and J by 1 base, 7 bases remained unmatched. This CDR3 is 16 amino acids long. Germline CDR1 reads SGHRS; CDR2 reads YFSETQ. CDR3 loop: CASSSGQGFFNYGYTF. CDR3 bases: TGCGCCAGCAGCTCGGGACAGGGATTCTTTAACTATGGCTACACCTTC.

This clone appeared once. The J gene is TRBJ1-1, the V gene TRBV7-6; 8 nucleotides match TRBD1. There are 14 residues in the CDR3. The junction had 6 bases not matched to a gene; V was cut back by 4 bases and J by 5 bases. The germline CDR1 and CDR2 sequences are SGHVS and FNYEAQ. The CDR3 is CASSSTGGGTEAFF. CDR3 DNA: TGTGCCAGCAGCTCTACAGGGGGAGGGACTGAAGCTTTCTTT. Full variable domain (rest looked up from reference TRBV7-6 and TRBJ1-1): GAGVSQSPRYKVTKRGQDVALRCDPISGHVSLYWYRQALGQGPEFLTYFNYEAQQDKSGLPNDRFSAERPEGSISTLTIQRTEQRDSAMYRCASSSTGGGTEAFFGQGTRLTVV.

This chain uses TRBV5-4 with TRBJ2-3; D is perhaps TRBD2 (6 bases). V was pared by 4 bases and J by 5 bases, with 17 bases between. Per the germline V gene, CDR1 is SGHNT and CDR2 is YYREEE (reference sequence). The CDR3 is 15 residues long. The CDR3 sequence: CASSRPGGGGDTQYF. CDR3 bases: TGTGCCAGCAGCCGTCCCGGGGGTGGGGGAGATACGCAGTATTTT.

The chain recombines TRBV19 with TRBJ1-3; the D is unclear. V gave up 1 base and J gave up 2 bases, with 9 bases separating them. CDR1 is LNHDA, CDR2 SQIVND, per germline (reference sequence). This CDR3 comprises 15 residues. The CDR3 region is CASSIVAGTGNTIYF. CDR3 bases: TGTGCCAGTAGTATAGTGGCGGGGACTGGAAACACCATATATTTT.